The sequence of this T cell receptor beta chain was determined in a study of PD-1 blockade in classical Hodgkin lymphoma. Every patient experienced relapse after autologous stem cell transplantation, and brentuximab vedotin exposure varied. CDR3 length equals 13 residues. With 5 bases removed from V and 1 base from J, the gap between germline ends came to 9 bases. Per germline, CDR1 SGHTA and CDR2 FQGNSA. Of note for this clone: The antigen is undetermined.

Sequencing used immunoSEQ multiplex PCR; TCRdb keeps in-frame clones, though not all of them. This sample has 15,000 to 20,000 clones, with 75% to 85% found just once. Study-level results: Patients who began taking nivolumab under 1 year after ASCT were left out. Reports described newly diagnosed patients as having lower baseline TCR diversity than healthy donors. Complete responders possessed baseline diversity comparable to newly diagnosed patients.

Sample: peripheral blood mononuclear cells (PBMCs), taken at baseline. The sequence came from a human donor with classical Hodgkin lymphoma. The chain has TRBV7-2 and TRBJ2-7; D is uncertain. The CDR3 coding sequence is TGTGCCAGCAGCGTACAGCATTCCTACGAGCAGTACTTC. Protein product: CASSVQHSYEQYF. The full variable domain, in which reference TRBV7-2 and TRBJ2-7 provide the parts outside the CDR3, is GAGVSQSPSNKVTEKGKDVELRCDPISGHTALYWYRQSLGQGLEFLIYFQGNSAPDKSGLPSDRFSAERTGGSVSTLTIQRTQQEDSAVYLCASSVQHSYEQYFGPGTRLTVT.